A single sample gave rise to the 3 T cell receptor beta chains below, sequenced in a study of blood T cell repertoires in COVID-19. Using immunoSEQ multiplex PCR, the repertoire was profiled, and TCRdb retains in-frame clones only, with some absent. The sample lists tens of thousands of clones, 86% seen once, with 5.5% to 8% in the top ten. Sequencing was performed on peripheral blood. The receptors shown here come from a man aged 50 to 60 with active COVID-19.

This clone was recorded once. The chain carries TRBV19 and TRBJ1-5; 10 positions agree with TRBD1. Per germline, CDR1 LNHDA and CDR2 SQIVND (reference sequence). The CDR3 length is 15 residues. The junction had 7 bases not matched to a gene; V was cut back by 5 bases and J by 6 bases. CDR3 sequence (DNA): TGTGCCAGTAGTGCTCCGGGACAGGGGCTTCAGCCCCAGCATTTT. This encodes CASSAPGQGLQPQHF.

This clone was picked up one time. This chain joins TRBV5-4 and TRBJ1-6; 9 positions agree with TRBD1. The germline V gene has CDR1 SGHNT and CDR2 YYREEE (reference sequence). The junction had 4 bases not matched to a gene; V was cut back by 3 bases and J by 6 bases. This CDR3 comprises 15 residues. The CDR3 DNA is TGTGCCAGCAGCTCCGGGACAGGGCTTAATTCACCCCTCCACTTT. It encodes CASSSGTGLNSPLHF.

This rearrangement joins TRBV5-8 to TRBJ1-4, with D possibly being TRBD1 (5 bases). Trimming removed 4 bases at V and 7 bases at J, with 17 bases between. The germline CDR1 and CDR2 sequences are SGHTS and YDEGEE. The CDR3 sequence is 15 residues long. CDR3 in amino acids: CASSGSDTKGEKLFF. Written as DNA, the CDR3 is TGTGCCAGCAGCGGGTCGGACACAAAGGGTGAAAAACTGTTTTTT.